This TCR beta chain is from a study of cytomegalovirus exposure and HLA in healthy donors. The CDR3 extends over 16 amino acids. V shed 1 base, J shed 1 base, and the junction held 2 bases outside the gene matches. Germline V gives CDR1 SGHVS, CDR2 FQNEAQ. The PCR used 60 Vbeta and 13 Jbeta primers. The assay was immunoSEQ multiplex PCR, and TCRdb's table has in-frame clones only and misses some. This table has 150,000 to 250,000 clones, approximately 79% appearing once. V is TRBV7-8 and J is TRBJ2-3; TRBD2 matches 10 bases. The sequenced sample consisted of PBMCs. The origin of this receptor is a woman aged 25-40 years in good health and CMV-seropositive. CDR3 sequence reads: CASSLGTSGGTDTQYF. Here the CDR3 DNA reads TGTGCCAGCAGCTTAGGGACTAGCGGAGGCACAGATACGCAGTATTTT.